The rows below give T cell receptor beta chains drawn from one sample of a study of chemoradiotherapy in HPV16-positive cancers. Here immunoSEQ multiplex PCR was the method, and the copy in TCRdb shows in-frame clones only, minus some. The sample has about 5,400 clones, roughly 85% seen once. The sequences come from tumor tissue, collected from a patient who underwent chemoradiotherapy. The receptors were gathered from a human donor with HPV-associated anogenital cancer. Each CDR3 is given with its conserved first and last residue. Fields, in order: D gene, clone size, J gene, V gene, CDR3 protein, CDR3 DNA. A D gene is named only where the DNA matches it firmly. Clone size is stated in some rows and not others, as once, few, many or a class when expanded.

NA few TRBJ2-4 TRBV6-1 CASSVGTNLLAKNIQYF TGTGCCAGCAGTGTAGGGACAAACCTCTTAGCCAAAAACATTCAGTACTTC
TRBD1 NA TRBJ2-5 TRBV7-9 CASSPPVSGQGIQETQYF TGTGCCAGCAGCCCCCCCGTATCGGGACAGGGGATCCAAGAGACCCAGTACTTC
TRBD1 NA TRBJ1-5 TRBV19 CASSQGTGGFGQPQHF TGTGCCAGTAGTCAAGGGACAGGGGGCTTCGGTCAGCCCCAGCATTTT
NA NA TRBJ2-3 TRBV30 CAWEVRGRGNTDTQYF TGTGCCTGGGAGGTGAGGGGCAGGGGAAACACAGATACGCAGTATTTT
NA NA TRBJ2-7 TRBV2 CASSTTGWYEQYF TGTGCCAGCAGTACGACAGGATGGTACGAGCAGTACTTC
TRBD2 NA TRBJ2-3 TRBV5-8 CASSLRLASSTDTQYF TGTGCCAGCAGCTTGAGACTAGCTTCTAGCACAGATACGCAGTATTTT
NA NA TRBJ1-4 TRBV6-6 CASRSFATNEKLFF TGTGCCAGCAGGTCATTTGCAACTAATGAAAAACTGTTTTTT
TRBD2 once TRBJ2-1 TRBV7-2 CASSLSGGHQEQFF TGTGCCAGCAGCTTATCGGGGGGGCATCAAGAGCAGTTCTTC
NA once TRBJ2-3 TRBV5-1 CASSRDTGTKSTDTQYF TGCGCCAGCAGCCGTGACACCGGGACCAAAAGCACAGATACGCAGTATTTT
NA NA TRBJ2-1 TRBV9 CASSVEALGDLSYNEQFF TGTGCCAGCAGCGTAGAGGCTCTCGGGGACTTATCCTACAATGAGCAGTTCTTC
TRBD1 NA TRBJ1-6 TRBV30 CAWTRQGNGSPLHF TGTGCCTGGACCAGACAGGGGAACGGATCACCCCTCCACTTT
NA once TRBJ2-6 TRBV4-1 CASSQDQGSGANVLTF TGCGCCAGCAGCCAAGATCAAGGGTCTGGGGCCAACGTCCTGACTTTC
NA NA TRBJ1-2 TRBV10-3 CAIHRDTSNYGYTF TGTGCCATCCATCGGGACACTTCTAACTATGGCTACACCTTC
NA NA TRBJ1-1 TRBV10-3 CAISEGPFEAFF TGTGCCATCAGTGAAGGGCCCTTTGAAGCTTTCTTT
NA NA TRBJ1-2 TRBV10-3 CAISPSGISYGYTF TGTGCCATCTCGCCTTCAGGGATCAGCTATGGCTACACCTTC
TRBD1 NA TRBJ2-2 TRBV27 CASSFYVGRGRFGPQGTNTGELFF TGTGCCAGCAGTTTCTACGTTGGCAGGGGGCGTTTTGGGCCCCAAGGGACGAACACCGGGGAGCTGTTTTTT
TRBD1 NA TRBJ2-5 TRBV11-3 CASSQYTRDRVETQYF TGTGCCAGCAGCCAATACACCCGGGACAGGGTAGAGACCCAGTACTTC
TRBD2 NA TRBJ2-5 TRBV11-2 CASSLRRGFSGGQETQYF TGTGCCAGCAGCTTGCGGCGGGGGTTTAGCGGGGGACAAGAGACCCAGTACTTC
NA NA TRBJ2-3 TRBV20-1 CSLRALDTQYF TGCAGTCTTCGGGCACTGGATACGCAGTATTTT
NA few TRBJ2-2 TRBV5-4 CASSLGGTGELFF TGTGCCAGCAGTCTCGGGGGCACCGGGGAGCTGTTTTTT
NA NA TRBJ2-7 TRBV5-1 CASSLDSGPYEQYF TGCGCCAGCAGCTTGGATTCAGGGCCCTACGAGCAGTACTTC
NA NA TRBJ1-2 TRBV6-1 CASSEALRVNYGYTF TGTGCCAGCAGTGAAGCCCTCAGGGTAAACTATGGCTACACCTTC
NA NA TRBJ2-2 TRBV19 CASSIMGLGTFNTGELFF TGTGCCAGTAGTATAATGGGCCTCGGGACATTTAACACCGGGGAGCTGTTTTTT
NA NA TRBJ1-4 TRBV27 CASGTAGGYEKLFF TGTGCCAGCGGAACCGCTGGAGGGTATGAAAAACTGTTTTTT
NA NA TRBJ2-5 TRBV5-6 CASSLAVETQYF TGTGCCAGCAGCTTGGCTGTAGAGACCCAGTACTTC
TRBD1 NA TRBJ2-5 TRBV10-2 CASSGQGYQETQYF TGCGCCAGCAGTGGACAGGGGTACCAAGAGACCCAGTACTTC
NA NA TRBJ1-2 TRBV2 CASSEAHQYNYGYTF TGTGCCAGCAGTGAAGCGCACCAATACAACTATGGCTACACCTTC
TRBD1 NA TRBJ1-1 TRBV7-9 CASSLDREDWGNTEAFF TGTGCCAGCAGCTTGGACAGGGAGGATTGGGGGAACACTGAAGCTTTCTTT
NA NA TRBJ1-5 TRBV30 CAWSLGAEGNQPQHF TGTGCCTGGAGCCTTGGGGCAGAGGGCAATCAGCCCCAGCATTTT
NA NA TRBJ1-3 TRBV5-1 CASSLNGPLSGNTIYF TGCGCCAGCAGCTTGAACGGACCCCTCTCTGGAAACACCATATATTTT
TRBD1 NA TRBJ1-2 TRBV5-6 CASTGGGGGYTF TGTGCCAGCACAGGGGGCGGGGGTGGCTACACCTTC
NA NA TRBJ2-3 TRBV6-6 CASSSGAEYTDTQYF TGTGCCAGCTCCTCCGGGGCGGAATACACAGATACGCAGTATTTT
NA NA TRBJ2-1 TRBV7-9 CASSQSGGSGSYNEQFF TGTGCCAGCAGTCAATCCGGCGGTAGCGGATCCTACAATGAGCAGTTCTTC
NA NA TRBJ2-1 TRBV6-1 CASIEWGGANEQFF TGTGCCAGCATCGAATGGGGGGGGGCCAATGAGCAGTTCTTC
NA NA TRBJ1-6 TRBV21-1 CASSKAGGQLLHF TGTGCCAGCAGCAAAGCAGGGGGGCAGCTACTCCACTTT
TRBD1 NA TRBJ2-5 TRBV29-1 CSDRQGQETQYF TGCAGCGACAGACAGGGACAAGAGACCCAGTACTTC
TRBD1 NA TRBJ1-2 TRBV10-3 CAIQGDRGYYGYTF TGTGCCATACAGGGGGACAGGGGATATTATGGCTACACCTTC
TRBD1 once TRBJ2-5 TRBV6-6 CASSYANPGGGETQYF TGTGCCAGCAGTTACGCGAATCCAGGGGGTGGCGAGACCCAGTACTTC
TRBD1 NA TRBJ1-2 TRBV6-1 CASNPQMGQGAGYTF TGTGCCAGCAACCCTCAAATGGGACAGGGGGCGGGCTACACCTTC
NA NA TRBJ2-5 TRBV27 CASSLAFVGSTTTQETQYF TGTGCCAGCAGTTTAGCGTTTGTGGGGTCCACTACGACTCAAGAGACCCAGTACTTC
NA NA TRBJ1-6 TRBV7-9 CASSSIGGYNSPLHF TGTGCCAGCAGCTCCATTGGGGGGTATAATTCACCCCTCCACTTT
NA NA TRBJ2-5 TRBV10-3 CAISESRRGDRETQYF TGTGCCATCAGTGAGTCGAGACGAGGGGATCGGGAGACCCAGTACTTC
NA NA TRBJ1-2 TRBV2 CASGEMGYGYTF TGTGCCAGCGGAGAAATGGGCTATGGCTACACCTTC
NA NA TRBJ2-3 TRBV7-2 CASSPGLSWDTQYF TGTGCCAGCAGCCCGGGACTCAGCTGGGATACGCAGTATTTT
NA NA TRBJ2-1 TRBV2 CASSVGGGLNEQFF TGTGCCAGCAGTGTAGGTGGGGGGCTCAATGAGCAGTTCTTC
NA NA TRBJ1-5 TRBV5-6 CASSFRGPGNQPQHF TGTGCCAGCAGCTTTAGGGGACCGGGCAATCAGCCCCAGCATTTT
TRBD1 NA TRBJ2-3 TRBV5-1 CASRLGTGRRGDTQYF TGCGCCAGCAGATTGGGGACAGGGAGGCGAGGAGATACGCAGTATTTT
NA NA TRBJ1-2 TRBV6-5 CASSYSLGRAIYGYTF TGTGCCAGCAGTTACTCGTTAGGCAGGGCAATCTATGGCTACACCTTC
NA NA TRBJ1-2 TRBV28 CASSLGVFNYGYTF TGTGCCAGCAGTCTCGGGGTCTTTAACTATGGCTACACCTTC
NA NA TRBJ2-3 TRBV18 CASSGSDTQYF TGTGCCAGCTCAGGCTCAGATACGCAGTATTTT
NA NA TRBJ1-2 TRBV28 CASRNTANYGYTF TGTGCCAGCAGGAACACAGCTAACTATGGCTACACCTTC
NA NA TRBJ1-6 TRBV7-2 CASSFGGGSPLHF TGTGCCAGCAGCTTCGGAGGGGGTTCACCCCTCCACTTT
TRBD2 NA TRBJ2-7 TRBV7-2 CASSRYGTSGGPSYEQYF TGTGCCAGCAGCCGATACGGGACTAGCGGGGGACCCTCCTACGAGCAGTACTTC
NA NA TRBJ2-6 TRBV6-5 CASSYFGSGANVLTF TGTGCCAGCAGTTACTTTGGCTCTGGGGCCAACGTCCTGACTTTC
TRBD2 NA TRBJ2-1 TRBV6-5 CASSPGSGGYNEQFF TGTGCCAGCAGCCCGGGTAGCGGGGGGTACAATGAGCAGTTCTTC
TRBD2 NA TRBJ2-7 TRBV30 CAWSVGRTSGGAQEQYF TGTGCCTGGAGTGTCGGAAGAACTAGCGGGGGGGCTCAAGAGCAGTACTTC
NA NA TRBJ2-5 TRBV30 CAWSLSAETQYF TGTGCCTGGAGTCTTAGCGCAGAGACCCAGTACTTC
TRBD1 NA TRBJ2-3 TRBV7-2 CASSSYSRGRTDTQYF TGTGCCAGCAGCTCATACTCCAGGGGGCGTACAGATACGCAGTATTTT
NA NA TRBJ2-5 TRBV2 CASSPRETQYF TGTGCCAGCAGTCCTAGAGAGACCCAGTACTTC
NA NA TRBJ1-4 TRBV5-1 CASSSATGRESEKLFF TGCGCCAGCAGCTCAGCTACAGGGCGGGAAAGTGAAAAACTGTTTTTT